The present T cell receptor (beta chain) was sequenced within a study of cytotoxic CD8 clonotypes in ibrutinib-treated CLL. Findings and limits, study-wide: A rise in clonality was seen at ibrutinib response, and a fall back toward baseline was seen at progression. Sampling time points were not equivalent between sustained-remission and progressing patients.

About this clone itself: Its target is unknown.

A 1 in 200,000 to 1 in 1 million T cell depth was the sequencing target. Clones were sequenced by immunoSEQ multiplex PCR, and TCRdb holds only the in-frame ones, with some missing. Of around 200,000 clones listed, 70% are singletons. The source material was PBMCs, sampled after 12 months of ibrutinib treatment. The receptor was derived from a human donor with chronic lymphocytic leukemia.

The DNA for the CDR3 is TGTGCCAGTAGTAAGGGACTTCTGGGAAACACCATATATTTT. Protein sequence: CASSKGLLGNTIYF. This rearrangement joins TRBV19 to TRBJ1-3, with TRBD1 as a possible D gene (5 bases). CDR1 is LNHDA and CDR2 is SQIVND in the germline V gene (reference sequence). Trimming left V 4 bases short and J 4 bases short, with 11 bases between. The CDR3 length is 14 residues.